The 7 T cell receptor beta chains below come from one sample, sequenced in a study of blood T cell repertoires in COVID-19. Produced via immunoSEQ multiplex PCR; TCRdb's table is partial and in-frame only. The table lists around 280,000 clones, roughly 90% of them singletons, with roughly 1.5% in the top ten. The material sequenced was PBMCs or T cells enriched from blood (not recorded which). The receptor set was obtained from a woman under 30 with acute COVID-19.

The chain joins TRBV9 to TRBJ1-4; D uncertain. CDR1 is SGDLS and CDR2 is YYNGEE in the germline V gene. Trimming left V 0 bases short and J 0 bases short, with 15 bases between. This CDR3 contains 18 residues. CDR3 DNA sequence: TGTGCCAGCAGCGTAGGTCAGGCGCTAAGACCAACTAATGAAAAACTGTTTTTT. Residues: CASSVGQALRPTNEKLFF.

With regard to this clone: This CDR3 is also generated by other DNA sequences in the sample. The chain couples TRBV6-5 to TRBJ2-1; D remains unclear. CDR1 is MNHEY and CDR2 is SVGAGI in the germline V gene. V was trimmed by 6 bases and J by 4 bases, leaving 4 bases between them. CDR3 size: 11 residues. The CDR3 DNA sequence: TGTGCCAGCAGCCGGTACAATGAGCAGTTCTTC. It specifies CASSRYNEQFF.

The CDR3 coding sequence is TGTGCCTGGAGTCTAGATTCCTCTGGAAACACCATATATTTT. Its translation: CAWSLDSSGNTIYF. This rearrangement joins TRBV30 to TRBJ1-3; D gene uncertain. The V end was cut by 2 bases, the J end by 0 bases, with 8 bases between. CDR1 and CDR2 from the germline V gene are GTSNPN and SVGIG (reference sequence). The CDR3 is 14 amino acids.

The V gene is TRBV28, the J gene TRBJ1-5, with 7 bases identical to TRBD1. V shed 2 bases and J 1 base; nucleotides not matched to a gene: 2. Germline loops: CDR1 MDHEN, CDR2 SYDVKM. The CDR3 sequence is 15 residues long. The CDR3 spells CASSLGGQSNQPQHF. CDR3 DNA: TGTGCCAGCAGTTTAGGGGGACAGAGCAATCAGCCCCAGCATTTT.

The rearrangement uses TRBV29-1 and TRBJ1-2, with TRBD1 as a possible D gene (5 bases). V dropped 0 bases and J dropped 3 bases, with 14 bases sitting between them. The CDR3 has 15 amino acids. From germline, CDR1 is SQVTM and CDR2 ANQGSEA. CDR3 loop: CSVEDQRGTHYGYTF. As DNA, the CDR3 is TGCAGCGTTGAAGATCAGCGGGGCACGCACTATGGCTACACCTTC. The full variable domain, with the rest looked up from reference TRBV29-1 and TRBJ1-2, is SAVISQKPSRDICQRGTSLTIQCQVDSQVTMMFWYRQQPGQSLTLIATANQGSEATYESGFVIDKFPISRPNLTFSTLTVSNMSPEDSSIYLCSVEDQRGTHYGYTFGSGTRLTVV.

This clone has more than one count but fewer than ten. The J gene is TRBJ2-2, the V gene TRBV6-5; D perhaps matches TRBD1 (6 bases). This CDR3 is 13 amino acids long. Trimming stripped 6 bases from V and 7 bases from J, with 12 bases between. Germline-derived CDR1 and CDR2 are MNHEY and SVGAGI. The CDR3 here is CASRPTGIGELFF. CDR3 bases: TGTGCCAGCAGACCTACAGGGATCGGGGAGCTGTTTTTT.

The V gene is TRBV11-2, the J gene TRBJ2-7; D may be TRBD2 (6 bases). The CDR3 length is 16 residues. V was cut by 2 bases and J by 1 base, with 15 bases left in between. The germline CDR1 and CDR2 sequences are SGHAT and FQNNGV. DNA for the CDR3: TGTGCCAGCAGCTTATCGGTCTGGGCGGGATCCTACGAGCAGTACTTC. This codes for CASSLSVWAGSYEQYF. Full variable domain (remainder filled in from reference TRBV11-2 and TRBJ2-7): EAGVAQSPRYKIIEKRQSVAFWCNPISGHATLYWYQQILGQGPKLLIQFQNNGVVDDSQLPKDRFSAERLKGVDSTLKIQPAKLEDSAVYLCASSLSVWAGSYEQYFGPGTRLTVT.